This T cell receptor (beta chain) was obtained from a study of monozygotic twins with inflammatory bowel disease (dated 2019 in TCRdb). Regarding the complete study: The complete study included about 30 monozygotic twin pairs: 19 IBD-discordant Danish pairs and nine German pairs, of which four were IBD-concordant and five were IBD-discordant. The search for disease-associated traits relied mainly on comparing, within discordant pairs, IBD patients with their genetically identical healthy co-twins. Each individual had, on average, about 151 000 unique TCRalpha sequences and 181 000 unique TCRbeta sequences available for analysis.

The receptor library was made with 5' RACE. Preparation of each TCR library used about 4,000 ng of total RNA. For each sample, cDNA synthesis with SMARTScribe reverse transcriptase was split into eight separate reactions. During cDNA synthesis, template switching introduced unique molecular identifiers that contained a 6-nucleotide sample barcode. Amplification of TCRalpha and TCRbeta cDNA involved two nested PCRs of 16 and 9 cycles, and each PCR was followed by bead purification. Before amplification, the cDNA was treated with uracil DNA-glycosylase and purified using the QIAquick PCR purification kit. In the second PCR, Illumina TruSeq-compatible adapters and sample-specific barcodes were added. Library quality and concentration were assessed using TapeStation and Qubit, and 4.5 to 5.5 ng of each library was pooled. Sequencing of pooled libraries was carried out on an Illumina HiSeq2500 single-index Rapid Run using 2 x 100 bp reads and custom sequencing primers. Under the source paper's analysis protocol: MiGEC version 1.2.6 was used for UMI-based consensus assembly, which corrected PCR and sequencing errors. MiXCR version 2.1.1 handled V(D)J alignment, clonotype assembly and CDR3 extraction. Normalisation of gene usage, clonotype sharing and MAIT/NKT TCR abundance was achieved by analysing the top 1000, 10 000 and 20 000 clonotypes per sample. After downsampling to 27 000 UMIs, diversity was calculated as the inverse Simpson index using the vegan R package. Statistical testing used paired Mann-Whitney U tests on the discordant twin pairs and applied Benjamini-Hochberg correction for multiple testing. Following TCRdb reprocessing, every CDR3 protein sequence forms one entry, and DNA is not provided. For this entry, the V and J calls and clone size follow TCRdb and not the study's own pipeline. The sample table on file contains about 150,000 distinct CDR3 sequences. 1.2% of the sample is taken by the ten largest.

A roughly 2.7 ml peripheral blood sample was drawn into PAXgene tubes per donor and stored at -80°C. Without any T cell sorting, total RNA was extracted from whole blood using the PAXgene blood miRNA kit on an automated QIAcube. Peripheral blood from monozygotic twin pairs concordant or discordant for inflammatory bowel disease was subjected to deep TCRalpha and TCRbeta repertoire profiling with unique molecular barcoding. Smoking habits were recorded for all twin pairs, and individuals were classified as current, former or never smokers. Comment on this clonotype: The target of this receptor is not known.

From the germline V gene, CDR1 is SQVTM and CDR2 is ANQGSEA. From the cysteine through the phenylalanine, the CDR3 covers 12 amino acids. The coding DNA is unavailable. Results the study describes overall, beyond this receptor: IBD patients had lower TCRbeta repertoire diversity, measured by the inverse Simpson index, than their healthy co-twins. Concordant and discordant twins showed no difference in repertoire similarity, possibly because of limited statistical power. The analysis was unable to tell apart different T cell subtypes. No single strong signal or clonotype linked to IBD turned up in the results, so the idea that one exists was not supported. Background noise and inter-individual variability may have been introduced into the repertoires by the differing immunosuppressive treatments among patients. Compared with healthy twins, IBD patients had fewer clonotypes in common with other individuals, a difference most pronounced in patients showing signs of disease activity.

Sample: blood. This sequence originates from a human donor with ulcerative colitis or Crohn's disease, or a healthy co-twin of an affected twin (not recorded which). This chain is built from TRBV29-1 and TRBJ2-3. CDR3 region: CSVEDVGTTQYF.